Below are 27 T cell receptor beta chains sequenced from a single sample in a study of shared clonotypes between healthy human individuals (dated by TCRdb to 2020 to 2021). Receptors were amplified or captured by the immunoSEQ multiplex PCR assay. This is the immuneACCESS table as TCRdb keeps it, with only in-frame sequences that have V and J called. A part of the clones is gone; compared with another copy, unresolved V genes explain less than half, and the rest is unexplained. The sample table contains around 530,000 clones; only one count was recorded for around 76% of them. The top ten clones comprise 9.5% to 15% of the sample. Sequenced input: PBMCs. These TCRs come from a woman aged 40 to 55 in good health. Some clones in this sample may be carry-over from other donors' samples.

The chain carries TRBV30 and TRBJ2-3; unclear D gene. CDR1 and CDR2 from the germline V gene are GTSNPN and SVGIG (reference sequence). V shed 4 bases and J shed 0 bases, with 11 bases lying between them. This CDR3 comprises 14 residues. In DNA form, the CDR3 reads TGTGCCTGGAATGGACCGTTTAGCACAGATACGCAGTATTTT. It encodes CAWNGPFSTDTQYF.

This clone was detected a few times. J is TRBJ1-2 and V is TRBV27; no firm D call. This CDR3 is 15 amino acids long. V was clipped by 3 bases and J by 7 bases, with 18 bases between them. The V gene's germline CDR1 is MNHEY and CDR2 SMNVEV (reference sequence). This chain's CDR3 is CASSFFPPKGFGYTF. CDR3 DNA sequence: TGTGCCAGCAGTTTTTTCCCACCAAAAGGGTTTGGCTACACCTTC.

This clone occurred once. CDR3 sequence (DNA): TGTGCCAGCACAAATTGGGTCGAGACCCAGTACTTC. This codes for CASTNWVETQYF. The chain carries TRBV7-9 and TRBJ2-5; D is undetermined. Trimming took off 7 bases at V and 5 bases at J, with 11 bases between the two ends. This CDR3 has 12 residues. CDR1 and CDR2 from the germline V gene are SEHNR and FQNEAQ (reference sequence).

The chain uses TRBV27 and TRBJ2-3; 7 positions match TRBD2. The ends lost 2 bases at V and 8 bases at J; junction bases unmatched: 13. The germline V gene encodes CDR1 MNHEY and CDR2 SMNVEV (reference sequence). The CDR3 spans 16 residues. CDR3 loop: CASSLVRAGDQGTQYF. CDR3 nucleotide sequence: TGTGCCAGCAGTTTAGTCAGGGCGGGAGATCAGGGTACGCAGTATTTT.

V usage is TRBV6-1 and J usage is TRBJ1-2; possibly TRBD1 for D (6 bases). Trimming shortened V by 1 base and J by 1 base, and 10 bases separated the two germline ends. The CDR3 is made up of 15 amino acids. The V gene's germline CDR1 is MNHNS and CDR2 SASEGT. The CDR3 reads CASSEVGRGNYGYTF. CDR3 in DNA: TGTGCCAGCAGTGAAGTGGGCAGGGGTAACTATGGCTACACCTTC.

The rearrangement uses TRBV27 and TRBJ1-1; no definite D call. The ends were cut back, 1 base at V and 5 bases at J, with 8 bases in the middle. Germline values: CDR1 MNHEY, CDR2 SMNVEV (reference sequence). The CDR3 is 13 residues long. This chain's CDR3 is CASSLLGRTEAFF. The CDR3 nucleotides are TGTGCCAGCAGTTTATTAGGCAGGACTGAAGCTTTCTTT.

The rearrangement joins TRBV2 to TRBJ2-7, with 15 positions matching TRBD2. Germline loops: CDR1 SNHLY, CDR2 FYNNEI. This CDR3 comprises 15 residues. J gave up 7 bases and V 9 bases, and 10 bases lay outside the gene matches. The CDR3 nucleotides are TGTGCCAGGGGACTAGCGGGAGGACCTACCTTGGAGCAGTACTTC. Translating gives CARGLAGGPTLEQYF.

The table lists this clone with a few counts. The genes are TRBV15 and TRBJ2-5, with no clear D. The CDR3 extends over 13 amino acids. Germline lookup yields CDR1 LNHNV and CDR2 YYDKDF (reference sequence). The V end was cut by 3 bases, the J end by 3 bases, with 8 bases between. In nucleotides, the CDR3 is TGTGCCACCAGCAGTTTGGAAAAAGAGACCCAGTACTTC. The encoded protein is CATSSLEKETQYF.

This sequence joins TRBV9 and TRBJ1-4; TRBD1 agrees at 11 bases. The germline gives CDR1 SGDLS, CDR2 YYNGEE. The J segment lost 3 bases and the V segment lost 4 bases, leaving 14 bases of the junction unmatched. The CDR3 has 19 amino acids. The CDR3 protein is CASSRDRGESALANEKLFF. The CDR3 DNA is TGTGCCAGCAGCAGGGACAGGGGGGAAAGTGCACTCGCTAATGAAAAACTGTTTTTT.

This chain's CDR3 is CASSPPAREETQYF. CDR3 bases: TGTGCCAGCTCACCACCGGCCAGGGAGGAGACCCAGTACTTC. The V call is TRBV18, the J call TRBJ2-5, with D perhaps being TRBD1 or TRBD2 (5 bases each). V dropped 0 bases and J dropped 5 bases, with 10 bases sitting between them. CDR1 and CDR2 from the germline V gene are KGHSH and LQKENI. This CDR3 is built from 14 residues.

CDR3 protein: CASSGTGGLYEQYF. The CDR3 coding sequence is TGTGCCAGCAGCGGGACAGGGGGACTATACGAGCAGTACTTC. V is TRBV5-4 and J is TRBJ2-7; 11 bases line up with TRBD1. The V gene's germline CDR1 is SGHNT and CDR2 YYREEE (reference sequence). With 4 bases clipped from V and 4 bases from J, the junction kept 4 bases outside the gene matches. The CDR3 spans 14 residues.

This rearrangement joins TRBV6-1 to TRBJ2-3; 12 bases align to TRBD2. J gave up 4 bases and V 4 bases, and 6 bases lay outside the gene matches. CDR1 and CDR2 (germline): MNHNS, SASEGT. The CDR3 runs to 16 residues. CDR3 protein: CASSALAGGYSDTQYF. CDR3 nucleotide sequence: TGTGCCAGCAGTGCCCTAGCGGGAGGGTATTCAGATACGCAGTATTTT.

This chain links TRBV27 with TRBJ2-2, with 7 positions matching TRBD1. This CDR3 region has 16 residues. V was clipped by 3 bases and J by 0 bases; unmatched bases: 4. CDR1 is MNHEY, CDR2 SMNVEV, per germline (reference sequence). DNA for the CDR3: TGTGCCAGCAGTTTCGACAGGGACGCGAACACCGGGGAGCTGTTTTTT. Its translation is CASSFDRDANTGELFF.

V and J are TRBV5-4 and TRBJ2-7; tentatively, D is TRBD1 (5 bases). V lost 4 bases, J lost 5 bases, and 10 bases lay in between. Per germline, CDR1 SGHNT and CDR2 YYREEE (reference sequence). This CDR3 contains 12 residues. CDR3 sequence: CASSSDSDEQYF. CDR3 in DNA: TGTGCCAGCAGCAGCGACAGTGACGAGCAGTACTTC.

The V and J genes are TRBV5-6 and TRBJ1-1; D not resolved. Germline V gives CDR1 SGHDT, CDR2 YYEEEE. This CDR3 has 13 residues. The V end lost 3 bases, the J end lost 1 base, and 7 bases lay between the germline ends. The CDR3 region is CASSYIKNTEAFF. The CDR3 nucleotides read TGTGCCAGCAGCTACATAAAGAACACTGAAGCTTTCTTT.

The gene calls are TRBV2 and TRBJ1-2; D gene uncertain. V lost 3 bases to trimming and J lost 8 bases, with 16 bases between them. The CDR3 spans 14 residues. CDR1 SNHLY and CDR2 FYNNEI come from the germline V gene. Written as DNA, the CDR3 is TGTGCCAGCAGTGACGGCAATCCGGGCCGGGGCTACACCTTC. Protein product: CASSDGNPGRGYTF. The full variable domain, with the rest looked up from reference TRBV2 and TRBJ1-2, is EPEVTQTPSHQVTQMGQEVILRCVPISNHLYFYWYRQILGQKVEFLVSFYNNEISEKSEIFDDQFSVERPDGSNFTLKIRSTKLEDSAMYFCASSDGNPGRGYTFGSGTRLTVV.

With respect to this clone: This may come from a read error, since a much larger clone is one base off. This rearrangement joins TRBV2 to TRBJ2-7, with D possibly TRBD1 on 5 matching bases. The CDR3 is made up of 11 amino acids. CDR1 SNHLY and CDR2 FYNNEI come from the germline V gene. V dropped 8 bases and J dropped 6 bases, with 11 bases sitting between them. CDR3 DNA sequence: TGTGCCAGCGGTGGCAGGGTCGAGCAGTACTTC. Its translation: CASGGRVEQYF.

The chain joins TRBV21-1 to TRBJ2-7; no check of the table's D call, TRBD2, against the DNA was made. TRBV21-1 is shown as a pseudogene. This CDR3 comprises 16 residues. The CDR3 DNA reads TGTGCCAGCAGCAAAGTCCAACTAGCGGGAGAACACGAGCAGTACTTC. It specifies CASSKVQLAGEHEQYF.

This chain uses TRBV4-2 with TRBJ2-2; 8 bases fit TRBD1. The CDR3 covers 15 residues. In germline, CDR1 is LGHNA, CDR2 YNFKEQ. V lost 5 bases, J lost 6 bases, and 8 bases stayed unmatched. CDR3 amino acids: CASSLVTGEAGELFF. The CDR3 DNA sequence: TGTGCCAGCAGCTTGGTGACAGGGGAGGCCGGGGAGCTGTTTTTT.

This clone was picked up one time. V and J are TRBV4-1 and TRBJ2-7; 12 bases map to TRBD2. CDR1 MGHRA and CDR2 YSYEKL come from the germline V gene. CDR3 length: 15 amino acids. V dropped 5 bases and J dropped 4; count of bases not matched to a gene: 6. The CDR3 here is CASSGPSGRGYEQYF. CDR3 nucleotide sequence: TGCGCCAGCAGCGGACCTAGCGGGAGGGGATACGAGCAGTACTTC.

The genes are TRBV10-1 and TRBJ2-2; tentative D call: TRBD2 (6 bases). V dropped 5 bases and J dropped 0 bases, with 16 bases sitting between them. Looked up from germline, CDR1 is WNHNN and CDR2 is SYGVQD (reference sequence). The length of the CDR3 is 17 residues. The CDR3 bases are TGCGCCAGCAGTCCACTCGGGGCGGGAACGAACACCGGGGAGCTGTTTTTT. Its protein is CASSPLGAGTNTGELFF.

This clone has at least ten counts. Other DNA sequences from this sample encode an identical CDR3 as well. The J gene is TRBJ1-1, the V gene TRBV29-1; 10 nucleotides agree with TRBD1. J was trimmed by 4 bases and V by 6 bases; bases with no gene match: 8. Per germline, CDR1 SQVTM and CDR2 ANQGSEA. This CDR3 is 14 amino acids long. As DNA, the CDR3 is TGCAGCGTGCAAAGCCGACAGGGGGCCACTGAAGCTTTCTTT. This sequence encodes CSVQSRQGATEAFF.

This sequence joins TRBV5-1 and TRBJ1-1; D call uncertain. The CDR3 is 13 residues long. Germline CDR1 reads SGHRS; CDR2 reads YFSETQ. V was pared by 4 bases and J by 1 base, with 8 bases between. In nucleotides, the CDR3 is TGCGCCAGCAGCCGTACACCGAACACTGAAGCTTTCTTT. Its translation: CASSRTPNTEAFF.

Details on this clone: A clone one base away is much larger, so this may be a read error. Other DNA sequences in this specimen translate into the identical CDR3. This rearrangement joins TRBV4-3 to TRBJ2-2; the match to TRBD2 covers 10 bases. Germline V gene lookup returns CDR1 LGHNA and CDR2 YSLEER. The CDR3 has 16 residues. The CDR3 region is CASSQVSGRGTGELFF. The CDR3 DNA reads TGCGCCAGCAGCCAAGTCAGCGGGAGGGGAACCGGGGAGTTGTTTTTT.

The chain joins TRBV9 to TRBJ2-5, with D perhaps assigned TRBD1 or TRBD2 (5 bases each). CDR1 and CDR2 from the germline V gene are SGDLS and YYNGEE. CDR3 length: 14 residues. Trimming shortened V by 4 bases and J by 0 bases, and 10 bases separated the two germline ends. For the CDR3, the DNA is TGTGCCAGCAGCACCGGGGCAGACCAAGAGACCCAGTACTTC. Protein sequence: CASSTGADQETQYF.

The V call is TRBV28, the J call TRBJ2-1, with 10 bases identical to TRBD2. Trimming removed 2 bases from V and 6 bases from J; junction bases left unmatched: 7. CDR1 and CDR2 from the germline V gene are MDHEN and SYDVKM. This CDR3 region has 16 residues. The CDR3 spells CASSLVPGTSANEQFF. Written as DNA, the CDR3 is TGTGCCAGCAGTTTAGTCCCCGGGACTAGCGCCAATGAGCAGTTCTTC. Full variable domain (rest looked up from reference TRBV28 and TRBJ2-1): DVKVTQSSRYLVKRTGEKVFLECVQDMDHENMFWYRQDPGLGLRLIYFSYDVKMKEKGDIPEGYSVSREKKERFSLILESASTNQTSMYLCASSLVPGTSANEQFFGPGTRLTVL.

V gene TRBV28 combines with J gene TRBJ2-5; D gene uncertain. V lost 7 bases and J lost 5, with 17 bases in between. CDR1 is MDHEN and CDR2 is SYDVKM in the germline V gene. The CDR3 runs to 14 residues. In DNA form, the CDR3 reads TGTGCCAGCAACCTAGGGCTTACCCGGGAGACCCAGTACTTC. Its protein is CASNLGLTRETQYF.